This T cell receptor beta chain was captured by sequencing in a study of liver allograft versus peripheral blood T cells. The overall study: Comparing T cell receptor repertoires in transplanted livers with those in recipients' peripheral blood was part of the design.

The CDR3 runs to 15 residues. Germline V gene sequence: CDR1 LNHDA, CDR2 SQIVND (reference sequence). V gave up 3 bases and J gave up 2 bases; unmatched junction bases: 5. With regard to this clonotype: What it binds is not known.

TCRdb redid the calling of the reads with MiXCR, one entry per CDR3 protein. This table has around 5,300 distinct CDR3 sequences, about 15% appearing once. Overall study results and limits: Reports indicated that T cell receptor repertoires inside liver allografts differed from those in peripheral blood.

V gene TRBV19 combines with J gene TRBJ2-5; 8 bases fit TRBD2. This TCR derives from a human patient who had a liver transplant. The graft donor may be the source of some T cells. The CDR3 here is CASSIGSSGQETQYF. The CDR3 DNA follows: TGTGCCAGTAGTATCGGGTCTAGCGGGCAAGAGACCCAGTACTTC.